There are a few counts of the clone carrying this T cell receptor (beta chain). The antigen remains unidentified. These data belong to a study of T cells in Graves' hyperthyroidism and ophthalmopathy. Amplification of TCR beta CDR3 regions used RNA as the template. The TCR CDR3 was amplified in a first-round RT-PCR using the HTBI primer set. Using its own MiXCR run on the multiplex PCR reads, TCRdb lists one record per CDR3 protein. In the table there are 500,000 to 650,000 distinct CDR3 sequences, approximately 14% of which are singletons. Study-wide results and limits: Most expanded thyroid clonotypes above 0.001 recurred in blood.

Sequencing input: blood. This receptor was identified in a woman aged 50 to 60 with Graves' ophthalmopathy.

Written as DNA, the CDR3 is TGTGCCAGCTCAACGGACAGGGAAGGAAACACCATATATTTT. Protein: CASSTDREGNTIYF. The chain is built from TRBV18 and TRBJ1-3, with 8 positions matching TRBD1. Germline CDR1 KGHSH, CDR2 LQKENI. The CDR3 is 14 residues long. The junction had 4 bases not matched to a gene; V was cut back by 5 bases and J by 4 bases.